The TCR beta chain described here comes from a study of cytomegalovirus exposure and HLA in healthy donors. Overall study findings and caveats: Using a false discovery rate of 0.05, a later analysis showed that around 16,000 TCR beta sequences were associated with HLA alleles. Some segments of the V type, notably TRBV6-2 and TRBV6-3, were excluded as indistinguishable. In vitro experiments confirmed that three CMV-associated chains were specific for CMV antigens. A highly shared variant cluster was judged a likely technical artifact.

Details on this clone: Its antigen is not identified.

The CDR3 totals 17 residues. Trimming removed 8 bases from V and 6 bases from J; junction bases left unmatched: 17. Germline V lookup: CDR1 MDHEN, CDR2 SYDVKM. The PCR made use of 60 Vbeta and 13 Jbeta primers. Sequencing was performed with immunoSEQ multiplex PCR; in TCRdb, only in-frame clones are kept and a portion is missing. Here the sample table reports about 200,000 clones. The source is a girl aged 2 to 10 in good health and CMV-seropositive. The sample comprised PBMCs. The chain carries TRBV28 and TRBJ2-7; TRBD2 agrees at 12 bases. CDR3 sequence: CASFSDGWTSGTPEQYF. CDR3 nucleotides: TGTGCCAGCTTCTCGGACGGATGGACTAGCGGGACCCCCGAGCAGTACTTC.